This passage covers 13 T cell receptor beta chains from one sample sequenced in a study of T cells in Graves' hyperthyroidism and ophthalmopathy. Amplification targeted TCR beta CDR3 regions from RNA transcripts. RT-PCR in the first round (using the HTBI primer set) targeted the TCR CDR3. TCRdb itself ran the multiplex PCR reads through MiXCR, one entry per CDR3 protein. In the table there are 480,000 or so distinct CDR3 sequences, 35% to 50% of which are singletons. The sequenced sample was peripheral blood or thyroid tissue (not recorded which). All receptors come from an adult woman with Graves' disease, either hyperthyroidism or ophthalmopathy (not recorded which).

This chain connects TRBV7-9 to TRBJ1-6; 8 bases agree with TRBD1. Trimming took 5 bases from V and 10 from J; bases not matched to a gene: 10. This CDR3 has 15 amino acids. CDR1 SEHNR and CDR2 FQNEAQ come from the germline V gene (reference sequence). Here the CDR3 DNA reads TGTGCCAGCAGCCCAGCGACAGGGGATGGGTCACCCCTCCACTTT. Protein sequence: CASSPATGDGSPLHF.

This clonotype showed up just once. The V call is TRBV20-1, the J call TRBJ1-5, with D possibly TRBD1 on 5 matching bases. Trimming removed 6 bases from V and 5 bases from J, with 11 bases in between. Germline V CDR1 and CDR2: DFQATT, SNEGSKA (reference sequence). This CDR3 is built from 12 residues. The CDR3 protein is CSAVGGYQPQHF. CDR3 DNA sequence: TGCAGTGCAGTGGGGGGATATCAGCCCCAGCATTTT.

This chain joins TRBV25-1 and TRBJ1-2; the D gene is possibly TRBD1 (5 bases). This CDR3 contains 13 residues. Germline CDR1 is MGHDK and CDR2 is SYGVNS. The V end lost 6 bases, the J end lost 2 bases, and 10 bases lay between the germline ends. CDR3: CASRAAGNYGYTF. CDR3 DNA sequence: TGTGCCAGCAGGGCGGCAGGGAACTATGGCTACACCTTC.

The V call is TRBV2, the J call TRBJ2-1; tentative D call: TRBD2 (6 bases). The CDR3 has 13 residues. V dropped 2 bases and J dropped 7 bases, with 9 bases sitting between them. Germline V gene sequence: CDR1 SNHLY, CDR2 FYNNEI. The chain's CDR3 is CASSEMRGNEQFF. In DNA form, the CDR3 reads TGTGCCAGCAGTGAAATGCGGGGTAATGAGCAGTTCTTC.

V is TRBV30 and J is TRBJ1-1, with a possible D match to TRBD1 (5 bases). Germline CDR1 and CDR2: GTSNPN and SVGIG (reference sequence). V dropped 1 base and J dropped 0 bases, with 6 bases sitting between them. This CDR3 is 13 amino acids long. For the CDR3, the DNA is TGTGCCTGGAGTGCAGGGTTGAACACTGAAGCTTTCTTT. It encodes CAWSAGLNTEAFF. Together with reference TRBV30 and TRBJ1-1, the CDR3 gives the full variable domain: SQTIHQWPATLVQPVGSPLSLECTVEGTSNPNLYWYRQAAGRGLQLLFYSVGIGQISSEVPQNLSASRPQDRQFILSSKKLLLSDSGFYLCAWSAGLNTEAFFGQGTRLTVV.

The rearrangement links TRBV12-3 or TRBV12-4 to TRBJ1-1, with D maybe TRBD1 (6 bases). V was shortened by 3 bases and J by 4 bases, with 12 bases between the two germline ends. The CDR3 spans 14 residues. CDR3 coding DNA: TGTGCCAGCAGTTTCCCTGGACAGTCCACTGAAGCTTTCTTT. This translates into CASSFPGQSTEAFF.

The chain uses TRBV7-9 and TRBJ2-2; D might be TRBD1 or TRBD2, each matching 6 bases. Trimming removed 5 bases from V and 5 bases from J, with 18 bases in between. The CDR3 has 16 residues. Germline V lookup: CDR1 SEHNR, CDR2 FQNEAQ (reference sequence). Written as DNA, the CDR3 is TGTGCCAGCAGCGTGGGGCTCAGGGGAGGAACCGGGGAGCTGTTTTTT. Its translation: CASSVGLRGGTGELFF.

This clonotype was found many times. CDR3 protein: CSSYSETQYF. DNA of the CDR3: TGCAGCTCATATTCGGAGACCCAGTACTTC. The chain carries TRBV29-1 and TRBJ2-5; D not certain. Trimming cost V 8 bases and J 5 bases, with 9 bases left between them. The CDR3 length is 10 residues. Germline V CDR1 and CDR2: SQVTM, ANQGSEA.

There are many counts of this clonotype. CDR3 loop: CSVRGRGGSYEQYF. The DNA for the CDR3 is TGCAGCGTTCGGGGACGGGGAGGCTCCTACGAGCAGTACTTC. The rearrangement uses TRBV29-1 and TRBJ2-7, with TRBD2 as a possible D gene (6 bases). The CDR3 runs 14 residues. V was clipped by 5 bases and J by 0 bases, with 14 bases between them. The germline CDR1 and CDR2 sequences are SQVTM and ANQGSEA.

On this clonotype: At one of its ends the junction is not consistent with the germline gene, which may arise from a read error. V gene TRBV5-1 combines with J gene TRBJ2-5; D ambiguous. Germline loops: CDR1 SGHRS, CDR2 YFSETQ. The CDR3 runs to 14 residues. The CDR3 coding sequence is TGTGCCAGCAGCTTGGTCAGGCAGCAAGAGACCCAGTACTTC. It encodes CASSLVRQQETQYF. The full variable domain, rest sourced from reference TRBV5-1 and TRBJ2-5, is KAGVTQTPRYLIKTRGQQVTLSCSPISGHRSVSWYQQTPGQGLQFLFEYFSETQRNKGNFPGRFSGRQFSNSRSEMNVSTLELGDSALYLCASSLVRQQETQYFGPGTRLLVL.

There are many counts of this clonotype. The chain uses TRBV12-3 or TRBV12-4 and TRBJ2-5, with 8 bases fitting TRBD1. V dropped 3 bases and J dropped 4; count of bases not matched to a gene: 4. The CDR3 extends over 14 amino acids. As DNA, the CDR3 is TGTGCCAGCAGTTTCAGGGGGCGCGGAGAGACCCAGTACTTC. Its translation: CASSFRGRGETQYF.

V is TRBV7-8 and J is TRBJ2-6; 8 positions match TRBD2. CDR1 and CDR2 from the germline V gene are SGHVS and FQNEAQ. The ends lost 5 bases at V and 2 bases at J; junction bases unmatched: 8. This CDR3 has 17 residues. CDR3 DNA: TGTGCCAGCAGCCCCCGCAGCGGGAGTACTGGGGCCAACGTCCTGACTTTC. Amino acid sequence: CASSPRSGSTGANVLTF.

This clonotype was recorded many times. The rearrangement joins TRBV7-6 to TRBJ1-6; D is uncertain. This CDR3 is built from 12 residues. V was trimmed by 5 bases and J by 8 bases, leaving 7 bases between them. Germline loops: CDR1 SGHVS, CDR2 FNYEAQ. CDR3 residues: CASSPEDSPLHF. The CDR3 DNA sequence: TGTGCCAGCAGCCCAGAGGATTCACCCCTCCACTTT.